These 14 T cell receptor beta chains were all obtained from the same sample, sequenced in a study of Ad26.COV2.S vaccination and SARS-CoV-2 variants. Sequencing used immunoSEQ multiplex PCR; TCRdb keeps in-frame clones, though not all of them. Among around 300,000 clones listed, 85% to 90% were seen once. Treatment indicated: approximately 18 received Ad26.COV2.S at low or high dose, single or two shots; several received placebo; per-sample allocation not given. Sampling happened 63 days after the first vaccine or placebo injection. Here the sequenced sample was peripheral blood, taken in a trial of Ad26.COV2.S vaccine versus placebo. These TCRs come from a person aged 18-60 years who received the Ad26.COV2.S COVID-19 vaccine or a placebo.

V gene TRBV6-5 combines with J gene TRBJ2-7; TRBD1 is a possible D gene (6 bases). The germline V and J ends were trimmed by 6 bases and 1 base, with 16 bases remaining between them. The CDR3 is made up of 15 amino acids. The V gene's germline CDR1 is MNHEY and CDR2 SVGAGI. The CDR3 sequence is CASRRGISLSYEQYV. The CDR3 DNA sequence: TGTGCCAGCAGAAGGGGGATTTCATTATCCTACGAGCAGTACGTC.

This chain uses TRBV27 with TRBJ1-1, with TRBD1 identical over 8 bases. CDR1 and CDR2 (germline): MNHEY, SMNVEV (reference sequence). The J segment lost 2 bases and the V segment lost 2 bases, leaving 4 bases of the junction unmatched. There are 15 residues in the CDR3. The CDR3 spells CASSLAGTGNTEAFF. Here the CDR3 DNA reads TGTGCCAGCAGTTTAGCCGGGACAGGCAACACTGAAGCTTTCTTT.

The chain carries TRBV19 and TRBJ2-1; no definite D call. Germline V gene sequence: CDR1 LNHDA, CDR2 SQIVND (reference sequence). The CDR3 length is 13 residues. Trimming stripped 3 bases from V and 0 bases from J, with 3 bases between. As DNA, the CDR3 is TGTGCCAGTAGTATGGACTCCTACAATGAGCAGTTCTTC. This codes for CASSMDSYNEQFF.

V gene TRBV19 combines with J gene TRBJ2-2, with 7 bases identical to TRBD1. Germline-derived CDR1 and CDR2 are LNHDA and SQIVND (reference sequence). The junction had 5 bases not matched to a gene; V was cut back by 7 bases and J by 0 bases. CDR3 length equals 15 residues. The CDR3, as DNA: TGTGCCAGTACCCGGGACAGTCCGAACACCGGGGAGCTGTTTTTT. Translated, it gives CASTRDSPNTGELFF.

The gene calls are TRBV18 and TRBJ1-2; 10 nucleotides align to TRBD1. V was clipped by 2 bases and J by 6 bases; unmatched bases: 3. The CDR3 runs 14 residues. The V gene's germline CDR1 is KGHSH and CDR2 LQKENI. The CDR3 region has the DNA TGTGCCAGCTCACCAACCGGGACAGGGGATGGCTACACCTTC. This encodes CASSPTGTGDGYTF.

The genes are TRBV6-1 and TRBJ1-5; TRBD1 is a possible D gene (5 bases). Trimming took 0 bases from V and 11 from J, leaving 14 bases between them. Germline V lookup: CDR1 MNHNS, CDR2 SASEGT. The CDR3 runs 14 residues. CDR3 amino acids: CASSEAHQGLAQHF. Here the CDR3 DNA reads TGTGCCAGCAGTGAAGCGCACCAGGGATTAGCCCAGCATTTT.

This chain joins TRBV30 and TRBJ1-5; D is unclear. Trimming removed 0 bases from V and 5 bases from J, with 8 bases in between. CDR1 is GTSNPN, CDR2 SVGIG, per germline (reference sequence). The CDR3 loop spans 13 amino acids. The CDR3 reads CAWSVTSDQPQHF. The CDR3, as DNA: TGTGCCTGGAGTGTCACGTCCGATCAGCCCCAGCATTTT.

The chain recombines TRBV6-2 or TRBV6-3 with TRBJ2-7; D uncertain. This CDR3 is built from 13 residues. Between the trimmed V and J ends, which lost 5 bases and 6 bases, there was a span of 14 bases. CDR1 is MNHEY and CDR2 is SVGEGT in the germline V gene. The CDR3 bases are TGTGCCAGCAGTGCCGGGCCGCCCCTCGAGCAGTACTTC. Amino acids: CASSAGPPLEQYF.

Comments on this clone: Other DNA sequences within the sample encode an identical CDR3. The chain uses TRBV9 and TRBJ2-3; D unresolved. V was clipped by 0 bases and J by 6 bases, with 8 bases between them. This CDR3 is 13 amino acids long. Germline V gene data show CDR1 as SGDLS and CDR2 as YYNGEE. CDR3: CASSVGVSDTQYF. The CDR3 nucleotides are TGTGCCAGCAGCGTAGGGGTGTCGGATACGCAGTATTTT.

This chain connects TRBV9 to TRBJ1-1; D possibly corresponds to TRBD1 (5 bases). Trimming left V 2 bases short and J 6 bases short, with 14 bases between. Germline V CDR1 and CDR2: SGDLS, YYNGEE. The CDR3 has 14 residues. The CDR3 sequence is CASSVSGTDAEAFF. In DNA, the CDR3 is TGTGCCAGCAGCGTCTCGGGGACGGACGCTGAAGCTTTCTTT. Drawing the rest from reference TRBV9 and TRBJ1-1, the complete variable domain is DSGVTQTPKHLITATGQRVTLRCSPRSGDLSVYWYQQSLDQGLQFLIQYYNGEERAKGNILERFSAQQFPDLHSELNLSSLELGDSALYFCASSVSGTDAEAFFGQGTRLTVV.

The chain carries TRBV4-1 and TRBJ1-3, with D perhaps matching TRBD1 (6 bases). Germline values: CDR1 MGHRA, CDR2 YSYEKL. Trimming removed 2 bases at V and 3 bases at J, with 14 bases between. This CDR3 region has 16 residues. The CDR3 protein is CASSQNTGSHGNTIYF. CDR3 sequence (DNA): TGCGCCAGCAGCCAAAATACAGGGAGCCATGGAAACACCATATATTTT.

The gene calls are TRBV6-6 and TRBJ1-1; D perhaps matches TRBD1 (5 bases). Trimming shortened V by 5 bases and J by 6 bases, and 7 bases separated the two germline ends. This CDR3 has 11 amino acids. Germline V gene data show CDR1 as MNHNY and CDR2 as SVGAGI (reference sequence). The CDR3 DNA reads as TGTGCCAGCAGTCCGGGACCTGAAGCTTTCTTT. Protein sequence: CASSPGPEAFF.

This chain uses TRBV5-6 with TRBJ1-2; tentative D call: TRBD1 (6 bases). The CDR3 has 15 amino acids. The germline CDR1 and CDR2 sequences are SGHDT and YYEEEE. Deletions cut 0 bases from V and 1 base from J, with 10 bases between. DNA of the CDR3: TGTGCCAGCAGCTTGGTCCTACAGGGTAACTATGGCTACACCTTC. Encoded protein: CASSLVLQGNYGYTF.

This chain uses TRBV10-3 with TRBJ2-7; the match to TRBD2 covers 10 bases. There are 14 residues in the CDR3. Per the germline V gene, CDR1 is ENHRY and CDR2 is SYGVKD. The ends lost 8 bases at V and 6 bases at J; junction bases unmatched: 10. CDR3 in DNA: TGTGCCATCTCCCTAGCGGGAGAGGCAGGCGAGCAGTACGTC. It yields the protein CAISLAGEAGEQYV.